The clone carrying this T cell receptor (beta chain) showed up many times. The target antigen is unknown. In making TCR cDNA, 5'RACE template switching added a universal primer site and UMIs to it. TCRdb reprocessed the 5' RACE reads via MiXCR and lists one record per CDR3 protein. In the table there are about 58,000 distinct CDR3 sequences, approximately 7.7% of which are singletons. The record originates from a study of T cells after yellow fever vaccination. Study in general: Some fractions had low cell numbers, and these were prepared with SMART-Seq v4 Ultra Low Input. Whole-study findings and limits: By day 5 rather than day 15, the secondary response had peaked, though it was weaker.

Trimming removed 4 bases from V and 7 bases from J, with 17 bases in between. The length of the CDR3 is 15 residues. The germline V gene has CDR1 LGHNA and CDR2 YSLEER. This material consisted of CD8+ T cells sorted from PBMCs, taken on the day of the first yellow fever vaccination. The receptor comes from a man aged 18 to 29 who received the YFV17D yellow fever vaccine. The gene calls are TRBV4-3 and TRBJ2-1; D could derive from TRBD1 or TRBD2 (5 bases each). CDR3 in amino acids: CASSLSRGTGNEQFF. For the CDR3, the DNA is TGCGCCAGCAGCCTCTCTAGGGGCACGGGAAATGAGCAGTTCTTC.